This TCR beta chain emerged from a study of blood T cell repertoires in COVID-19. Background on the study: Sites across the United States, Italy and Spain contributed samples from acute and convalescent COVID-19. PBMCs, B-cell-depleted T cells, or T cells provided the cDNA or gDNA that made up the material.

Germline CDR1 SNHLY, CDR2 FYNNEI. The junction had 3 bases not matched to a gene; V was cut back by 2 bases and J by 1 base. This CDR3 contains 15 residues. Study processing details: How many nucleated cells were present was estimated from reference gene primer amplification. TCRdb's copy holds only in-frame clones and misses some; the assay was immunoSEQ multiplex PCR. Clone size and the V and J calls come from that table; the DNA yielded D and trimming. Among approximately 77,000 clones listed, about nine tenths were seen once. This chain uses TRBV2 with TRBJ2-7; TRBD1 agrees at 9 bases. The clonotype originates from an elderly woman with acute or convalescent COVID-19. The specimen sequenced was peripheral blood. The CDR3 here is CASSEYGTGSYEQYF. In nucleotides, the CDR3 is TGTGCCAGCAGTGAATACGGGACAGGGTCCTACGAGCAGTACTTC.